This is a list of T cell receptor beta chains from one sample in a study of shared clonotypes between healthy human individuals. TCRdb's table, derived via immunoSEQ multiplex PCR, lists solely in-frame clones and lacks some. The table records about 680,000 clones, 55% to 85% of them present only once. Sequencing was done on a sample of memory CD4+ T cells sorted from blood. The source of these receptors is a woman in her thirties in good health. Both conserved end residues are part of each CDR3. A D gene is named only where the DNA matches it firmly. Size is omitted from some rows. Given values are once, few, many or a class for expanded clones.

D gene: -
V gene: TRBV6-5
clone size: -
J gene: TRBJ2-2
CDR3 DNA: TGTGCCAGCAGTGTCCCGACAGCGAACACCGGGGAGCTGTTTTTT
CDR3 protein: CASSVPTANTGELFF

D gene: TRBD1
V gene: TRBV9
clone size: -
J gene: TRBJ2-5
CDR3 DNA: TGTGCCAGCAGCCCACTGACAGGGACGGGTGAAGAGACCCAGTACTTC
CDR3 protein: CASSPLTGTGEETQYF

D gene: -
V gene: TRBV11-3
clone size: once
J gene: TRBJ2-1
CDR3 DNA: TGTGCCAGCAGCTTTAGCTATGGTGAGCAGTTCTTC
CDR3 protein: CASSFSYGEQFF

D gene: -
V gene: TRBV14
clone size: -
J gene: TRBJ2-1
CDR3 DNA: TGTGCCAGCAGCCTCGCGCTTAAGTACAATGAGCAGTTCTTC
CDR3 protein: CASSLALKYNEQFF

D gene: -
V gene: TRBV27
clone size: -
J gene: TRBJ2-5
CDR3 DNA: TGTGCCAGCAGTATCGGGTCCCAAACCCGGGAGACCCAGTACTTC
CDR3 protein: CASSIGSQTRETQYF

D gene: -
V gene: TRBV10-2
clone size: -
J gene: TRBJ2-5
CDR3 DNA: TGCGCCAGCAGTCTAGAAGAGACCCAGTACTTC
CDR3 protein: CASSLEETQYF

D gene: TRBD1
V gene: TRBV6-5
clone size: -
J gene: TRBJ2-7
CDR3 DNA: TGTGCCAGCAGTTACGCCCGGACAGGGAGCTCCTACGAGCAGTACTTC
CDR3 protein: CASSYARTGSSYEQYF

D gene: TRBD2
V gene: TRBV4-1
clone size: -
J gene: TRBJ2-2
CDR3 DNA: TGCGCCAGCAGCCAAATAGGTTTGGGAAGCGGGAGTCCACTTACCGGGGAGCTGTTTTTT
CDR3 protein: CASSQIGLGSGSPLTGELFF

D gene: TRBD1
V gene: TRBV23-1
clone size: -
J gene: TRBJ1-5
CDR3 DNA: TGCGCCGGGAGGGGGCAGAGGAATCAGCCCCAGCATTTT
CDR3 protein: CAGRGQRNQPQHF

D gene: TRBD1
V gene: TRBV20-1
clone size: once
J gene: TRBJ2-3
CDR3 DNA: TGCAGTGCATTGACAGGGGCTACGCAGTATTTT
CDR3 protein: CSALTGATQYF

D gene: -
V gene: TRBV28
clone size: -
J gene: TRBJ1-2
CDR3 DNA: TGTGCCAGCAGCCCTCGGGGGAAAGCTAACTATGGCTACACCTTC
CDR3 protein: CASSPRGKANYGYTF

D gene: -
V gene: TRBV30
clone size: -
J gene: TRBJ2-7
CDR3 DNA: TGTGCCTGTAAAGACAGCGCCTACGAGCAGTACTTC
CDR3 protein: CACKDSAYEQYF

D gene: TRBD2
V gene: TRBV5-1
clone size: -
J gene: TRBJ2-7
CDR3 DNA: TGCGCCAGCAGCCTCGGGACTATGGGACTCGAGCAGTACTTC
CDR3 protein: CASSLGTMGLEQYF

D gene: -
V gene: TRBV11-3
clone size: few
J gene: TRBJ2-3
CDR3 DNA: TGTGCCAGCAGCTTAGGGACAGCCTTCACAGATACGCAGTATTTT
CDR3 protein: CASSLGTAFTDTQYF

D gene: TRBD1
V gene: TRBV19
clone size: -
J gene: TRBJ2-7
CDR3 DNA: TGTGCCAGTAGTATCCGAGACAGGGTCAGGGAGCAGTACTTC
CDR3 protein: CASSIRDRVREQYF

D gene: -
V gene: TRBV5-1
clone size: -
J gene: TRBJ1-1
CDR3 DNA: TGCGCCAGCAGCTTTGATTACACTGAAGCTTTCTTT
CDR3 protein: CASSFDYTEAFF

D gene: TRBD2
V gene: TRBV28
clone size: few
J gene: TRBJ2-1
CDR3 DNA: TGTGCCAGCAGCCATCTAGCGGGAGGGGAATACAATGAGCAGTTCTTC
CDR3 protein: CASSHLAGGEYNEQFF

D gene: -
V gene: TRBV27
clone size: -
J gene: TRBJ1-1
CDR3 DNA: TGTGCCAGCAGTTTACTCCGGGGCAACACTGAAGCTTTCTTT
CDR3 protein: CASSLLRGNTEAFF

D gene: TRBD2
V gene: TRBV5-4
clone size: -
J gene: TRBJ2-1
CDR3 DNA: TGTGCCAGCAGCTTGACGGGACTAGCGGGAGTTTACAATGAGCAGTTCTTC
CDR3 protein: CASSLTGLAGVYNEQFF

D gene: TRBD1
V gene: TRBV29-1
clone size: -
J gene: TRBJ2-7
CDR3 DNA: TGCAGCGTAAAAACAGGGGAACGTGTTTCCTACGAGCAGTACTTC
CDR3 protein: CSVKTGERVSYEQYF

D gene: TRBD1
V gene: TRBV27
clone size: -
J gene: TRBJ1-2
CDR3 DNA: TGTGCCAGCAGTTTTTCGCAGGGGGCCAAGGGCTACACCTTC
CDR3 protein: CASSFSQGAKGYTF

D gene: -
V gene: TRBV29-1
clone size: -
J gene: TRBJ2-5
CDR3 DNA: TGCAGCGTAAGGGGGATGGGGACTCGCAAAGAGACCCAGTACTTC
CDR3 protein: CSVRGMGTRKETQYF

D gene: -
V gene: TRBV14
clone size: -
J gene: TRBJ2-3
CDR3 DNA: TGTGCCAGCAGCCTCCGGTCTGGGGCAGGAGATACGCAGTATTTT
CDR3 protein: CASSLRSGAGDTQYF

D gene: TRBD2
V gene: TRBV6-1
clone size: -
J gene: TRBJ2-7
CDR3 DNA: TGTGCCAGCAGTGAACCGCTATCCTTTAGCGGGAGGGCCGGCGAGCAGTACTTC
CDR3 protein: CASSEPLSFSGRAGEQYF

D gene: -
V gene: TRBV5-5
clone size: -
J gene: TRBJ1-1
CDR3 DNA: TGTGCCAGCAGCTTTGAGGGAACAGCTGAAGCTTTCTTT
CDR3 protein: CASSFEGTAEAFF

D gene: TRBD1
V gene: TRBV28
clone size: -
J gene: TRBJ2-7
CDR3 DNA: TGTGCCAGCAGTCCCTGGGACAGAACCTACGAGCAGTACTTC
CDR3 protein: CASSPWDRTYEQYF

D gene: -
V gene: TRBV27
clone size: once
J gene: TRBJ1-5
CDR3 DNA: TGTGCCAGCAGTTTAACGAGCTATAGCAATCAGCCCCAGCATTTT
CDR3 protein: CASSLTSYSNQPQHF

D gene: TRBD1
V gene: TRBV11-2
clone size: -
J gene: TRBJ2-1
CDR3 DNA: TGTGCCAGCAGCTACATCGACAGGGTTGGCAATGAGCAGTTCTTC
CDR3 protein: CASSYIDRVGNEQFF

D gene: -
V gene: TRBV7-9
clone size: once
J gene: TRBJ2-1
CDR3 DNA: TGTGCCAGCAGCTTAGCGCTGACGGGCCTCGTTGAGCAGTTCTTC
CDR3 protein: CASSLALTGLVEQFF

D gene: TRBD1
V gene: TRBV6-5
clone size: few
J gene: TRBJ1-1
CDR3 DNA: TGTGCCAGCAGGTCACCGGGACAGGGGGGAACTGAAGCTTTCTTT
CDR3 protein: CASRSPGQGGTEAFF

D gene: TRBD2
V gene: TRBV5-4
clone size: -
J gene: TRBJ2-7
CDR3 DNA: TGTGCCAGCAGCTTAGTGAGCGGGAAGGCCTACGAGCAGTACTTC
CDR3 protein: CASSLVSGKAYEQYF

D gene: -
V gene: TRBV21-1
clone size: -
J gene: TRBJ2-2
CDR3 DNA: TGTGCCAGCAGCAAATTGCAGGGGGCGACCGGGGAGCTGTTTTTT
CDR3 protein: CASSKLQGATGELFF

D gene: TRBD1
V gene: TRBV6-6
clone size: -
J gene: TRBJ2-2
CDR3 DNA: TGTGCCAGCATCGACAGGGGCGCGAACACCGGGGAGCTGTTTTTT
CDR3 protein: CASIDRGANTGELFF

D gene: TRBD1
V gene: TRBV7-9
clone size: few
J gene: TRBJ2-2
CDR3 DNA: TGTGCCAGCAGCTCGGGACAGGGCACCGGGGAGCTGTTTTTT
CDR3 protein: CASSSGQGTGELFF

D gene: TRBD1
V gene: TRBV7-9
clone size: -
J gene: TRBJ1-2
CDR3 DNA: TGTGCCAGCAGCGGTCAACAGGGGTTCTATGGCTACACCTTC
CDR3 protein: CASSGQQGFYGYTF

D gene: -
V gene: TRBV18
clone size: -
J gene: TRBJ1-1
CDR3 DNA: TGTGCCAGCTCAAACAGGGACTTTGGGGCTGAAGCTTTCTTT
CDR3 protein: CASSNRDFGAEAFF

D gene: TRBD2
V gene: TRBV6-6
clone size: -
J gene: TRBJ2-2
CDR3 DNA: TGTGCCAGCACCGGGCGGGAGAGGTCGAACACCGGGGAGCTGTTTTTT
CDR3 protein: CASTGRERSNTGELFF

D gene: -
V gene: TRBV2
clone size: few
J gene: TRBJ2-5
CDR3 DNA: TGTGCCAGCAGTGAAGCGCTTAGTATGGCCCAGTACTTC
CDR3 protein: CASSEALSMAQYF

D gene: -
V gene: TRBV18
clone size: -
J gene: TRBJ2-3
CDR3 DNA: TGTGCCAGCTCACCAGGATTCCTCGGCGGTAGGGCAGATACGCAGTATTTT
CDR3 protein: CASSPGFLGGRADTQYF

D gene: TRBD1
V gene: TRBV7-6
clone size: -
J gene: TRBJ2-1
CDR3 DNA: TGTGCCAGCAGCTTAGCAGTTGCGGGACAGGGGCTCTACAATGAGCAGTTCTTC
CDR3 protein: CASSLAVAGQGLYNEQFF

D gene: TRBD2
V gene: TRBV27
clone size: -
J gene: TRBJ2-2
CDR3 DNA: TGTGCCAGCAGACCCGGTAGCGGGAGGGCCACCGGGGAGCTGTTTTTT
CDR3 protein: CASRPGSGRATGELFF

D gene: TRBD2
V gene: TRBV4-1
clone size: -
J gene: TRBJ2-7
CDR3 DNA: TGCGCCAGCAGCCGCGACCTTAGCGGGACATTTCGGGAGCAGTACTTC
CDR3 protein: CASSRDLSGTFREQYF

D gene: -
V gene: TRBV5-1
clone size: once
J gene: TRBJ1-5
CDR3 DNA: TGCGCCAGCAGCTTGACCGGGGATAGCAATCAGCCCCAGCATTTT
CDR3 protein: CASSLTGDSNQPQHF

D gene: TRBD1
V gene: TRBV6-6
clone size: -
J gene: TRBJ1-1
CDR3 DNA: TGTGCCAGCAGCCCCAGGGGGCGCAGCACTGAAGCTTTCTTT
CDR3 protein: CASSPRGRSTEAFF

D gene: -
V gene: TRBV28
clone size: -
J gene: TRBJ2-4
CDR3 DNA: TGTGCCAGCAGTTCCAGGGGCTCCTCCTTAGCCAAAAACATTCAGTACTTC
CDR3 protein: CASSSRGSSLAKNIQYF

D gene: -
V gene: TRBV28
clone size: -
J gene: TRBJ1-3
CDR3 DNA: TGTGCCAGCAGTCGGGGTTTCTCTGGAAACACCATATATTTT
CDR3 protein: CASSRGFSGNTIYF

D gene: -
V gene: TRBV19
clone size: -
J gene: TRBJ2-7
CDR3 DNA: TGTGCCAGCGCTCCGGGGCAGGGCCGCTACGAGCAGTACTTC
CDR3 protein: CASAPGQGRYEQYF

D gene: -
V gene: TRBV2
clone size: few
J gene: TRBJ1-1
CDR3 DNA: TGTGCCAGCAGTGGAGAGAGGCACACTGAAGCTTTCTTT
CDR3 protein: CASSGERHTEAFF

D gene: -
V gene: TRBV10-3
clone size: once
J gene: TRBJ1-2
CDR3 DNA: TGTGCCATCAGTGACTCAGGGAGGGACTATGGCTACACCTTC
CDR3 protein: CAISDSGRDYGYTF

D gene: -
V gene: TRBV7-9
clone size: -
J gene: TRBJ2-5
CDR3 DNA: TGTGCCAGCAGCTTACGGCAGAACCAAGAGACCCAGTACTTC
CDR3 protein: CASSLRQNQETQYF

D gene: TRBD2
V gene: TRBV5-8
clone size: -
J gene: TRBJ2-3
CDR3 DNA: TGTGCCAGCAGCCCGGGACTAGCGGGAGATACAGATACGCAGTATTTT
CDR3 protein: CASSPGLAGDTDTQYF

D gene: -
V gene: TRBV6-5
clone size: -
J gene: TRBJ1-2
CDR3 DNA: TGTGCCAGCAGTTTGGTGGGTTCCTATGGCTACACCTTC
CDR3 protein: CASSLVGSYGYTF

D gene: -
V gene: TRBV18
clone size: once
J gene: TRBJ2-3
CDR3 DNA: TGTGCCAGCTCACCACCAGGTCTGGCCGCAGATACGCAGTATTTT
CDR3 protein: CASSPPGLAADTQYF

D gene: -
V gene: TRBV5-1
clone size: -
J gene: TRBJ2-7
CDR3 DNA: TGCGCCAGCAGCAGAGGGCCTTCCTACGAGCAGTACTTC
CDR3 protein: CASSRGPSYEQYF